Listed here are 7 T cell receptor beta chains from one sample, sequenced in a study of blood T cell repertoires in COVID-19. Clones were sequenced by immunoSEQ multiplex PCR, and TCRdb holds only the in-frame ones, with some missing. Of roughly 120,000 clones in the sample, 60% to 80% are singletons; the top ten hold about a sixth. The source material was peripheral blood. The receptors were sampled from a woman older than 75 with active or convalescent COVID-19.

The chain links TRBV15 to TRBJ2-7, with D tentatively TRBD1 (6 bases). From germline, CDR1 is LNHNV and CDR2 YYDKDF (reference sequence). The CDR3 is 15 amino acids. V was trimmed by 1 base and J by 6 bases, leaving 16 bases between them. CDR3 sequence: CATSRGLLQGSEQYF. In DNA, the CDR3 is TGTGCCACCAGCAGAGGACTCCTACAGGGTAGCGAGCAGTACTTC.

The J gene is TRBJ2-7, the V gene TRBV7-9; D is unresolved. From germline, CDR1 is SEHNR and CDR2 FQNEAQ (reference sequence). V was shortened by 10 bases and J by 3 bases, with 10 bases between the two germline ends. The CDR3 is 11 amino acids. CDR3 sequence reads: CATLLSYEQYF. CDR3 nucleotide sequence: TGTGCCACCCTGTTGAGCTACGAGCAGTACTTC.

The chain is built from TRBV6-5 and TRBJ1-2; 7 bases are a match to TRBD1. J lost 7 bases, V lost 5 bases, and 7 bases had no gene match. This CDR3 contains 13 residues. Germline lookup yields CDR1 MNHEY and CDR2 SVGAGI. The CDR3 is CASSRTGGRGYTF. The DNA for the CDR3 is TGTGCCAGCAGTCGGACAGGAGGTCGTGGCTACACCTTC.

This clone was recorded a few times. The chain joins TRBV27 to TRBJ1-6; D unresolved. From germline, CDR1 is MNHEY and CDR2 SMNVEV (reference sequence). The germline V and J ends were trimmed by 3 bases and 9 bases, with 6 bases remaining between them. The CDR3 has 12 residues. The CDR3 DNA reads as TGTGCCAGCAGTTTCAGTGGTTCACCCCTCCACTTT. Translation gives CASSFSGSPLHF.

This clone was counted only a few times. One end of the junction is discordant with germline, which a read error may explain. This chain uses TRBV29-1 with TRBJ1-1, with D possibly TRBD1 on 5 matching bases. CDR3 length: 9 amino acids. The germline V gene encodes CDR1 SQVTM and CDR2 ANQGSEA. The CDR3 spells CSVEEETDF. The CDR3, as DNA: TGCAGCGTTGAAGAGGAGACAGATTTT.

This clone was counted only a few times. V gene TRBV6-2 or TRBV6-3 combines with J gene TRBJ1-4, with 7 bases identical to TRBD1. Per the germline V gene, CDR1 is MNHEY and CDR2 is SVGEGT. The CDR3 has 14 amino acids. Trimming removed 5 bases from V and 8 bases from J; junction bases left unmatched: 8. The CDR3 is CASSAMTGNEKLFF. The CDR3, as DNA: TGTGCCAGCAGTGCCATGACAGGGAACGAAAAACTGTTTTTT.

The V and J genes are TRBV7-2 and TRBJ2-4; TRBD1 aligns across 11 bases. This CDR3 has 19 amino acids. The germline V gene has CDR1 SGHTA and CDR2 FQGNSA. With 4 bases clipped from V and 0 bases from J, the junction kept 11 bases outside the gene matches. CDR3: CASSYTGTGGSLAKNIQYF. CDR3 bases: TGTGCCAGCAGCTACACCGGGACAGGGGGTTCTTTAGCCAAAAACATTCAGTACTTC.